These 20 T cell receptor beta chains originate from one sample sequenced in a study of T cell changes during pregnancy in multiple sclerosis. TCRdb's table, derived via immunoSEQ multiplex PCR, lists solely in-frame clones and lacks some. The sample contains tens of thousands of clones, around nine tenths of which appear only once. The sequencing used CD8+ T cells from peripheral blood mononuclear cells, collected in the third trimester of pregnancy. The origin of the receptors is a female donor with multiple sclerosis, enrolled in a pregnancy study.

This clone was found once. V gene TRBV28 combines with J gene TRBJ2-7; 10 bases fit TRBD1. This CDR3 comprises 14 residues. Losses at the gene ends were 7 bases for V and 3 bases for J; bases not matched to a gene: 6. The V gene's germline CDR1 is MDHEN and CDR2 SYDVKM. The chain's CDR3 is CASTRTGGNYEQYF. In nucleotides, the CDR3 is TGTGCCAGCACCAGGACAGGGGGAAACTACGAGCAGTACTTC.

The rearrangement links TRBV6-4 to TRBJ1-1, with D possibly being TRBD1 (6 bases). The CDR3 runs to 14 residues. V lost 6 bases, J lost 10 bases, and 21 bases lay in between. Germline V gene sequence: CDR1 MRHNA, CDR2 SNTAGT. As DNA, the CDR3 is TGTGCCAGCAGGGACCTGGGGGCCCTAGTGGGAGCTTTCTTT. Amino acids: CASRDLGALVGAFF.

The rearrangement uses TRBV4-2 and TRBJ2-1; 8 positions match TRBD2. Germline CDR1 and CDR2: LGHNA and YNFKEQ. The CDR3 is 17 amino acids. After removal of 3 bases from V and 3 bases from J, the junction contained 10 bases not matched to a gene. The CDR3 loop is CASSQLGGRSDYNEQFF. CDR3 bases: TGTGCCAGCAGCCAGCTTGGCGGGAGGTCCGACTACAATGAGCAGTTCTTC.

This chain connects TRBV18 to TRBJ1-1; no definite D call. From germline, CDR1 is KGHSH and CDR2 LQKENI. This CDR3 comprises 14 residues. Trimming took off 4 bases at V and 7 bases at J, with 16 bases between the two ends. CDR3 amino acids: CASSRASAAFEAFF. As DNA, the CDR3 is TGTGCCAGCTCACGTGCGTCAGCGGCCTTTGAAGCTTTCTTT.

The chain employs TRBV7-8 and TRBJ2-3, with 9 bases identical to TRBD2. Germline assignment: CDR1 SGHVS and CDR2 FQNEAQ. With V trimmed by 5 bases and J by 5 bases, 11 bases remained unmatched. The CDR3 is 16 residues long. The CDR3 loop reads CASSPPSGRFVDTQYF. DNA for the CDR3: TGTGCCAGCAGCCCCCCCAGCGGGAGGTTCGTAGATACGCAGTATTTT.

The chain employs TRBV13 and TRBJ2-5, with TRBD2 matching 8 bases. Trimming cost V 5 bases and J 3 bases; bases outside gene matches: 11. Germline lookup yields CDR1 PRHDT and CDR2 FYEKMQ (reference sequence). The CDR3 spans 16 residues. The CDR3 is CASSDRIAGREETQYF. The DNA of the CDR3 is TGTGCCAGCAGCGACCGTATAGCGGGGAGGGAAGAGACCCAGTACTTC.

This clone came up once. The chain carries TRBV28 and TRBJ1-6; D remains ambiguous. CDR1 is MDHEN and CDR2 is SYDVKM in the germline V gene. This CDR3 has 14 amino acids. With 3 bases removed from V and 7 bases from J, the gap between germline ends came to 10 bases. The DNA of the CDR3 is TGTGCCAGCAGTTTTTACAGTGGGAATTCACCCCTCCACTTT. Protein: CASSFYSGNSPLHF.

The rearrangement links TRBV30 to TRBJ1-5, with 8 nucleotides matching TRBD1. The CDR3 spans 14 residues. With V trimmed by 1 base and J by 9 bases, 8 bases remained unmatched. Germline CDR1 reads GTSNPN; CDR2 reads SVGIG (reference sequence). The DNA for the CDR3 is TGTGCCTGGAGTGACACAGGGGGGGCAACGCCCCAGCATTTT. Translated: CAWSDTGGATPQHF.

CDR3 protein: CASSLAGGYDEQFF. The CDR3 bases are TGTGCCAGCAGTTTAGCGGGAGGATACGATGAGCAGTTCTTC. V is TRBV27 and J is TRBJ2-1; 8 bases align to TRBD2. V trimming: 2 bases; J trimming: 8 bases; junction bases outside the gene matches: 5. Per the germline V gene, CDR1 is MNHEY and CDR2 is SMNVEV (reference sequence). This CDR3 comprises 14 residues.

The V gene is TRBV6-5, the J gene TRBJ2-3; D possibly corresponds to TRBD1 (6 bases). Trimming left V 5 bases short and J 2 bases short, with 14 bases between. The CDR3 is 15 residues long. CDR1 MNHEY and CDR2 SVGAGI come from the germline V gene. The CDR3 sequence is CASSQRGQNTDTQYF. The CDR3, as DNA: TGTGCCAGCAGTCAACGCGGACAGAACACAGATACGCAGTATTTT.

V gene TRBV27 combines with J gene TRBJ2-7; TRBD1 is a possible D gene (6 bases). V lost 2 bases to trimming and J lost 2 bases, with 10 bases between them. Germline V gene data show CDR1 as MNHEY and CDR2 as SMNVEV (reference sequence). This CDR3 is 14 amino acids long. In DNA, the CDR3 is TGTGCCAGCAGTTTAAGTCCAGGGGCCTACGAGCAGTACTTC. It specifies CASSLSPGAYEQYF.

The V and J genes are TRBV30 and TRBJ1-5, with TRBD1 matching over 10 bases. The CDR3 is made up of 14 amino acids. Germline V gene data show CDR1 as GTSNPN and CDR2 as SVGIG (reference sequence). The J segment lost 6 bases and the V segment lost 3 bases, leaving 5 bases of the junction unmatched. The CDR3 DNA reads as TGTGCCTGGAGCGGAGGGACAGGGGCTCAGCCCCAGCATTTT. It translates to CAWSGGTGAQPQHF.

V is TRBV28 and J is TRBJ2-7; 9 nucleotides align to TRBD2. This CDR3 has 15 residues. V shed 2 bases, J shed 3 bases, and the junction held 5 bases outside the gene matches. CDR1 MDHEN and CDR2 SYDVKM come from the germline V gene. CDR3 region: CASSLRLADYYEQYF. The CDR3, as DNA: TGTGCCAGCAGTTTACGACTAGCGGATTACTACGAGCAGTACTTC.

The genes are TRBV7-9 and TRBJ1-2, with D unresolved. V was cut by 5 bases and J by 0 bases, with 13 bases left in between. The germline V gene has CDR1 SEHNR and CDR2 FQNEAQ (reference sequence). This CDR3 contains 15 residues. The CDR3 loop is CASSPPEEANYGYTF. CDR3 sequence (DNA): TGTGCCAGCAGCCCCCCGGAGGAAGCTAACTATGGCTACACCTTC.

The chain links TRBV5-6 to TRBJ2-3, with TRBD2 as a possible D gene (5 bases). The CDR3 sequence is 15 residues long. V lost 6 bases and J lost 2, with 16 bases in between. Germline CDR1 SGHDT, CDR2 YYEEEE. CDR3 sequence (DNA): TGTGCCAGCACTCTCCCCAGCGGAATCACAGATACGCAGTATTTT. It translates to CASTLPSGITDTQYF.

This clone occurred once. The chain has TRBV19 and TRBJ2-5; D remains unclear. Trimming cost V 5 bases and J 4 bases, with 11 bases left between them. The germline CDR1 and CDR2 sequences are LNHDA and SQIVND (reference sequence). There are 13 residues in the CDR3. CDR3 bases: TGTGCCAGTAGTTCGAGAGTTCGAGAGACCCAGTACTTC. This codes for CASSSRVRETQYF. Complete variable domain (other parts from reference TRBV19 and TRBJ2-5): DGGITQSPKYLFRKEGQNVTLSCEQNLNHDAMYWYRQDPGQGLRLIYYSQIVNDFQKGDIAEGYSVSREKKESFPLTVTSAQKNPTAFYLCASSSRVRETQYFGPGTRLLVL.

This clone was recorded only once. This chain uses TRBV30 with TRBJ2-7; D is ambiguous. The germline V gene has CDR1 GTSNPN and CDR2 SVGIG (reference sequence). Trimming left V 0 bases short and J 3 bases short, with 6 bases between. The CDR3 sequence is 12 residues long. CDR3 coding DNA: TGTGCCTGGAGTGTAATGAGCTACGAGCAGTACTTC. Its protein product is CAWSVMSYEQYF.

CDR3 DNA sequence: TGTGCCAGCAGCTTGGGGGACAGGGGATATGAAGCTTTCTTT. It encodes CASSLGDRGYEAFF. The chain employs TRBV5-4 and TRBJ1-1, with 10 bases lining up with TRBD1. V trimming: 0 bases; J trimming: 7 bases; junction bases outside the gene matches: 3. The CDR3 runs to 14 residues. Germline CDR1 is SGHNT and CDR2 is YYREEE (reference sequence).

V and J are TRBV6-5 and TRBJ2-7, with D possibly being TRBD1 (5 bases). Germline lookup yields CDR1 MNHEY and CDR2 SVGAGI. The CDR3 spans 13 residues. Trimming removed 6 bases at V and 3 bases at J, with 12 bases between. CDR3 nucleotide sequence: TGTGCCAGCAGAATGGGGCCCGACTACGAGCAGTACTTC. This gives the protein CASRMGPDYEQYF.

V is TRBV19 and J is TRBJ1-6; D not certain. Germline V gene lookup returns CDR1 LNHDA and CDR2 SQIVND (reference sequence). Between the trimmed V and J ends, which lost 4 bases and 1 base, there was a span of 8 bases. The length of the CDR3 is 15 residues. For the CDR3, the DNA is TGTGCCAGTAGTACCAGGTTATCCTATAATTCACCCCTCCACTTT. This codes for CASSTRLSYNSPLHF. Filled out from reference TRBV19 and TRBJ1-6, the complete variable domain reads DGGITQSPKYLFRKEGQNVTLSCEQNLNHDAMYWYRQDPGQGLRLIYYSQIVNDFQKGDIAEGYSVSREKKESFPLTVTSAQKNPTAFYLCASSTRLSYNSPLHFGNGTRLTVT.